This T cell receptor (beta chain) was identified during a study of Graves' ophthalmopathy and Graves' hyperthyroidism. A remark on this clonotype: As yet, its antigen is unknown.

V trimming: 5 bases; J trimming: 5 bases; junction bases outside the gene matches: 13. Germline V gene sequence: CDR1 LGHDT, CDR2 YNNKEL (reference sequence). The CDR3 covers 16 residues. Notes on the study in general: In blood appeared most of the expanded thyroid clonotypes whose frequency exceeded 0.001. With just under 90% sensitivity and 81.08% specificity, a 13-signature model separated ophthalmopathy from stable hyperthyroidism.

Amplification of TCR beta CDR3 regions used RNA transcripts. In the first round, RT-PCR was carried out with HTBI primers, and a multiplex PCR formed the second round. TCRdb analysed the multiplex PCR reads with MiXCR anew, one entry per CDR3 protein. The sample holds 300,000 to 500,000 distinct CDR3 sequences, about 16% seen once. This chain uses TRBV3-1 with TRBJ2-7, with 9 bases fitting TRBD1. The sample was peripheral blood. This receptor was taken from a woman under 30 with stable Graves' hyperthyroidism. CDR3 loop: CASSSPRGQGFHEQYF. CDR3 nucleotides: TGTGCCAGCAGCTCACCTAGGGGACAGGGATTCCACGAGCAGTACTTC.